This T cell receptor beta chain was sequenced in a study of blood T cells in healthy people across ages. Sample donors were healthy Caucasian individuals that came from Russia, aged roughly 6 to 100. Overall study findings and caveats: Unknown CMV status may confound age-related changes in expanded clones.

Germline V lookup: CDR1 MNHNY, CDR2 SVGAGI (reference sequence). This CDR3 comprises 12 residues. Trimming removed 7 bases at V and 4 bases at J, with 7 bases between. About this clonotype: Antigen unknown.

Using a J-beta primer mix together with a sample-barcoded 5' primer, a second PCR was run for about 7 to 12 cycles. TCRdb reprocessed the 5' RACE reads via MiXCR and lists one record per CDR3 protein. The data show roughly 1.5 million distinct CDR3 sequences, roughly two fifths seen once. The chain joins TRBV6-6 to TRBJ1-4; D unclear. This TCR came from a woman between 18 and 30 years old in good health. Specimen: blood. This CDR3 reads CASKIYNEKLFF. CDR3 nucleotides: TGTGCCAGCAAGATATATAATGAAAAACTGTTTTTT.